The 27 T cell receptor beta chains below were found in one sample sequenced in a study of shared clonotypes between healthy human individuals. The protocol was immunoSEQ multiplex PCR, while the TCRdb copy is restricted to in-frame clones and leaves out a portion. The sample holds 850,000 to 1,200,000 clones, approximately 76% seen once. The sample taken for sequencing was memory CD4+ T cells sorted from blood. Subset noted: CD45RA-negative fraction. The source of these receptors is a man aged 18 to 35 in good health.

This chain joins TRBV7-3 and TRBJ1-2; TRBD1 is a possible D gene (6 bases). The ends were cut back, 2 bases at V and 7 bases at J, with 11 bases in the middle. The V gene's germline CDR1 is SGHTA and CDR2 FQGTGA. The CDR3 extends over 13 amino acids. The CDR3 DNA is TGTGCCAGCAGCTTAGCACAGGGTCGTGGCTACACCTTC. Translating gives CASSLAQGRGYTF.

This clone was seen once. The CDR3 reads CASSLIEAKNIQYF. For the CDR3, the DNA is TGTGCCAGCAGCCTCATTGAGGCCAAAAACATTCAGTACTTC. This sequence joins TRBV5-6 and TRBJ2-4; no definite D call. The CDR3 has 14 amino acids. Germline lookup yields CDR1 SGHDT and CDR2 YYEEEE. Trimming took 4 bases from V and 1 from J, leaving 9 bases between them.

The chain employs TRBV28 and TRBJ2-1, with 10 bases aligning to TRBD2. Germline CDR1 MDHEN, CDR2 SYDVKM. The J segment lost 7 bases and the V segment lost 2 bases, leaving 8 bases of the junction unmatched. The CDR3 is 16 residues long. For the CDR3, the DNA is TGTGCCAGCAGTTTAGGGCTAGCGGGAGTAAGGAATGAGCAGTTCTTC. Amino acid sequence: CASSLGLAGVRNEQFF.

This clone was recorded a few times. This same CDR3 is encoded by further DNA sequences in the sample. The chain has TRBV25-1 and TRBJ2-5; no reliable D call. The CDR3 consists of 13 residues. The germline gives CDR1 MGHDK, CDR2 SYGVNS. V lost 5 bases and J lost 4, with 11 bases in between. In DNA, the CDR3 is TGTGCCAGCAGTTCAGGCCCCCCAGAGACCCAGTACTTC. Its protein is CASSSGPPETQYF.

The chain carries TRBV5-1 and TRBJ2-1; the D gene is possibly TRBD1 (6 bases). This CDR3 has 15 residues. Germline values: CDR1 SGHRS, CDR2 YFSETQ. Trimming took 4 bases from V and 1 from J, leaving 12 bases between them. CDR3 region: CASSTGIFSYNEQFF. In DNA form, the CDR3 reads TGCGCCAGCAGCACAGGGATCTTTTCCTACAATGAGCAGTTCTTC. Full variable domain (remainder filled in from reference TRBV5-1 and TRBJ2-1): KAGVTQTPRYLIKTRGQQVTLSCSPISGHRSVSWYQQTPGQGLQFLFEYFSETQRNKGNFPGRFSGRQFSNSRSEMNVSTLELGDSALYLCASSTGIFSYNEQFFGPGTRLTVL.

The CDR3: CASSLGTPPYNEQFF. The CDR3 DNA follows: TGTGCCAGCAGCTTGGGGACACCCCCCTACAATGAGCAGTTCTTC. The chain combines TRBV5-4 with TRBJ2-1; TRBD1 might be the D (5 bases). The CDR3 is 15 residues long. The V end was cut by 0 bases, the J end by 2 bases, with 9 bases between. Looked up from germline, CDR1 is SGHNT and CDR2 is YYREEE (reference sequence).

V usage is TRBV7-9 and J usage is TRBJ2-3; TRBD2 agrees at 9 bases. The CDR3 spans 15 residues. Germline-derived CDR1 and CDR2 are SEHNR and FQNEAQ (reference sequence). With 6 bases clipped from V and 4 bases from J, the junction kept 8 bases outside the gene matches. CDR3 amino acids: CASRGMAGGPDTQYF. In DNA, the CDR3 is TGTGCCAGCAGGGGAATGGCGGGGGGGCCAGATACGCAGTATTTT.

V gene TRBV19 combines with J gene TRBJ2-3; 12 nucleotides line up with TRBD2. Losses at the gene ends were 5 bases for V and 3 bases for J; bases not matched to a gene: 6. CDR3 length: 16 amino acids. CDR1 and CDR2 (germline): LNHDA, SQIVND (reference sequence). The CDR3 loop is CASSASGRAGTDTQYF. In DNA, the CDR3 is TGTGCCAGTAGTGCTAGCGGGAGGGCCGGAACAGATACGCAGTATTTT. Full variable domain (remainder filled in from reference TRBV19 and TRBJ2-3): DGGITQSPKYLFRKEGQNVTLSCEQNLNHDAMYWYRQDPGQGLRLIYYSQIVNDFQKGDIAEGYSVSREKKESFPLTVTSAQKNPTAFYLCASSASGRAGTDTQYFGPGTRLTVL.

The genes are TRBV5-6 and TRBJ1-5, with D possibly TRBD1 on 6 matching bases. Germline V gene data show CDR1 as SGHDT and CDR2 as YYEEEE. Trimming removed 3 bases at V and 4 bases at J, with 11 bases between. CDR3 size: 14 residues. The CDR3 region has the DNA TGTGCCAGCAGCTCAGGGGCCCTAAATCAGCCCCAGCATTTT. It specifies CASSSGALNQPQHF.

The rearrangement uses TRBV11-2 and TRBJ2-2; D ambiguous. The germline CDR1 and CDR2 sequences are SGHAT and FQNNGV. The CDR3 sequence is 14 residues long. V gave up 4 bases and J gave up 6 bases, with 12 bases separating them. CDR3 loop: CASSSNLVAGELFF. The CDR3 DNA reads TGTGCCAGCAGCTCGAACCTAGTTGCCGGGGAGCTGTTTTTT.

The chain joins TRBV2 to TRBJ1-1; no clear D gene. In germline, CDR1 is SNHLY, CDR2 FYNNEI. Trimming took off 2 bases at V and 1 base at J, with 11 bases between the two ends. This CDR3 has 15 amino acids. The CDR3 DNA follows: TGTGCCAGCAGTGAAAGTGGAGAAAGGAACACTGAAGCTTTCTTT. As protein: CASSESGERNTEAFF.

This clone was counted only a few times. The genes are TRBV5-1 and TRBJ2-7; D possibly corresponds to TRBD2 (6 bases). V shed 0 bases and J shed 0 bases, with 10 bases lying between them. The CDR3 covers 15 residues. CDR1 and CDR2 from the germline V gene are SGHRS and YFSETQ. CDR3: CASSLGLASSYEQYF. The CDR3 bases are TGCGCCAGCAGCTTGGGGCTAGCGTCCTCCTACGAGCAGTACTTC.

This clone appeared a few times. V gene TRBV6-1 combines with J gene TRBJ2-3; no firm D call. The ends were cut back, 2 bases at V and 4 bases at J, with 10 bases in the middle. The germline V gene encodes CDR1 MNHNS and CDR2 SASEGT. The CDR3 length is 14 residues. The CDR3 loop reads CASSESWLADTQYF. CDR3 in DNA: TGTGCCAGCAGTGAAAGCTGGTTGGCAGATACGCAGTATTTT.

This clone was detected many times. Within the sample, other DNA sequences also encode this same CDR3. The chain couples TRBV18 to TRBJ1-2; a possible D gene is TRBD1 (6 bases). The CDR3 length is 13 residues. Germline lookup yields CDR1 KGHSH and CDR2 LQKENI. V lost 3 bases and J lost 5, with 10 bases in between. CDR3 in amino acids: CASSPGAVYGYTF. CDR3 sequence (DNA): TGTGCCAGCTCACCGGGGGCCGTATATGGCTACACCTTC. The complete variable domain, with remaining parts taken from reference TRBV18 and TRBJ1-2, reads NAGVMQNPRHLVRRRGQEARLRCSPMKGHSHVYWYRQLPEEGLKFMVYLQKENIIDESGMPKERFSAEFPKEGPSILRIQQVVRGDSAAYFCASSPGAVYGYTFGSGTRLTVV.

The V gene is TRBV27, the J gene TRBJ1-6, with TRBD1 matching over 7 bases. This CDR3 is 14 amino acids long. The germline gives CDR1 MNHEY, CDR2 SMNVEV (reference sequence). Trimming took 6 bases from V and 13 from J; bases not matched to a gene: 12. CDR3 residues: CASRHDREGAPLHF. CDR3 in DNA: TGTGCCAGCAGACACGACAGGGAAGGAGCGCCCCTCCACTTT.

The chain has TRBV6-5 and TRBJ2-1; 8 bases fit TRBD2. Trimming at V came to 5 bases and at J to 6 bases, leaving 6 bases not matched to a gene. The CDR3 extends over 14 amino acids. CDR1 is MNHEY, CDR2 SVGAGI, per germline. The CDR3 protein is CASSDVAGTNEQFF. CDR3 DNA sequence: TGTGCCAGCAGTGACGTAGCGGGGACCAATGAGCAGTTCTTC.

The chain links TRBV7-9 to TRBJ2-3; D is ambiguous. V was pared by 0 bases and J by 4 bases, with 5 bases between. Germline V gives CDR1 SEHNR, CDR2 FQNEAQ (reference sequence). The CDR3 runs 13 residues. CDR3 in DNA: TGTGCCAGCAGCTTAGCCCCATCAGATACGCAGTATTTT. Its protein is CASSLAPSDTQYF.

Here the CDR3 DNA reads TGTGCCAGCAGTGTGAGGCCGCCCATCTGGACAACTAATGAAAAACTGTTTTTT. Its protein product is CASSVRPPIWTTNEKLFF. This chain uses TRBV6-1 with TRBJ1-4; D is uncertain. From germline, CDR1 is MNHNS and CDR2 SASEGT. The CDR3 contains 18 residues. The V gene lost 4 bases and the J gene lost 0 bases, with 18 bases spanning the gap.

CDR3 nucleotide sequence: TGTGCCAGCAGTTTATGGGAGGGGAATCAGCCCCAGCATTTT. This sequence encodes CASSLWEGNQPQHF. The chain couples TRBV27 to TRBJ1-5; D may be TRBD1 (5 bases). The germline V gene has CDR1 MNHEY and CDR2 SMNVEV (reference sequence). This CDR3 is built from 14 residues. V lost 1 base, J lost 4 bases, and 8 bases lay in between.

J is TRBJ1-1 and V is TRBV20-1; D is undetermined. CDR1 and CDR2 (germline): DFQATT, SNEGSKA (reference sequence). The CDR3 totals 9 residues. The CDR3 nucleotides read TGCAGAATTGCCACTGAAGCTTTCTTT. Translation: CRIATEAFF.

The genes are TRBV5-6 and TRBJ1-2; unclear D gene. Trimming took off 4 bases at V and 7 bases at J, with 14 bases between the two ends. CDR3 length: 13 amino acids. CDR1 and CDR2 (germline): SGHDT, YYEEEE. As DNA, the CDR3 is TGTGCCAGCAGCGGCGGCCTTCATCTTGGCTACACCTTC. Its protein product is CASSGGLHLGYTF.

The chain recombines TRBV6-1 with TRBJ2-3, with D perhaps TRBD1 (5 bases). The germline V and J ends were trimmed by 4 bases and 2 bases, with 13 bases remaining between them. Per germline, CDR1 MNHNS and CDR2 SASEGT. The CDR3 has 15 amino acids. The DNA for the CDR3 is TGTGCCAGCAGTGGTAGACAGAGGTCCACAGATACGCAGTATTTT. Protein sequence: CASSGRQRSTDTQYF.

V gene TRBV7-2 combines with J gene TRBJ2-5, with 7 bases that match TRBD2. The CDR3 is 16 amino acids. With 5 bases clipped from V and 5 bases from J, the junction kept 14 bases outside the gene matches. CDR1 and CDR2 from the germline V gene are SGHTA and FQGNSA. CDR3 sequence: CASSQAAGVLGETQYF. Written as DNA, the CDR3 is TGTGCCAGCAGCCAAGCTGCGGGAGTTCTCGGTGAGACCCAGTACTTC.

The genes are TRBV5-4 and TRBJ2-5, with 9 bases matching TRBD1. This CDR3 is built from 17 residues. CDR1 and CDR2 from the germline V gene are SGHNT and YYREEE (reference sequence). V was clipped by 2 bases and J by 5 bases; unmatched bases: 13. CDR3 nucleotide sequence: TGTGCCAGCAGCTTTCCAAACGCGTGGACAGGGGAGGAGACCCAGTACTTC. Encoded protein: CASSFPNAWTGEETQYF. The entire variable domain, with the rest obtained from reference TRBV5-4 and TRBJ2-5, is as follows: ETGVTQSPTHLIKTRGQQVTLRCSSQSGHNTVSWYQQALGQGPQFIFQYYREEENGRGNFPPRFSGLQFPNYSSELNVNALELDDSALYLCASSFPNAWTGEETQYFGPGTRLLVL.

This clone was detected only once. This chain joins TRBV10-1 and TRBJ2-1; D is unclear. Per germline, CDR1 WNHNN and CDR2 SYGVQD (reference sequence). The CDR3 runs 14 residues. The V end was cut by 4 bases, the J end by 1 base, with 8 bases between. This CDR3 reads CASSVSDSYNEQFF. The CDR3 bases are TGCGCCAGCAGTGTATCGGATTCCTACAATGAGCAGTTCTTC.

The genes are TRBV18 and TRBJ2-7; D is undetermined. Germline V lookup: CDR1 KGHSH, CDR2 LQKENI. The ends were cut back, 2 bases at V and 0 bases at J, with 8 bases in the middle. The CDR3 totals 14 residues. The CDR3 is CASSPDGFSYEQYF. CDR3 DNA: TGTGCCAGCTCACCAGACGGGTTCTCCTACGAGCAGTACTTC.

The rearrangement links TRBV29-1 to TRBJ2-7, with D tentatively TRBD1 or TRBD2 (5 bases each). V lost 4 bases to trimming and J lost 6 bases, with 13 bases between them. This CDR3 has 12 residues. Germline V CDR1 and CDR2: SQVTM, ANQGSEA. The CDR3 DNA is TGCAGCGTTGGAGAGGGGCGTCGCGAGCAGTACTTC. It is translated as CSVGEGRREQYF.